This T cell receptor beta chain emerged from a study of CD8 T cells in Susac syndrome. Trimming shortened V by 5 bases and J by 2 bases, and 21 bases separated the two germline ends. The length of the CDR3 is 17 residues. The authors reverse transcribed 0.5 to 1 ug RNA with random hexamers. An immunoSEQ multiplex PCR generated amplified TCR beta CDR3 products spanning 54 Vbeta and 13 Jbeta. TCRdb re-called the immunoSEQ multiplex PCR reads with MiXCR, one entry per CDR3 protein. The data show about 200,000 distinct CDR3 sequences, approximately 95% seen once. The study, taken as a whole, reports: The authors acknowledged that the study's TCR sequencing and HLA analysis involved relatively few individuals.

Negative isolation yielded CD4+ and CD8+ T cells, and FACS enriched TEMRA cells. Note on this clonotype: Its antigen is as yet unknown.

Material: CD4+ T cells from PBMCs. The chain recombines TRBV12-3 or TRBV12-4 with TRBJ1-1, with D possibly being TRBD1 (5 bases). The TCR sequence derives from a human donor with multiple sclerosis. This chain's CDR3 is CASSPGTWMKPNTEAFF. As DNA, the CDR3 is TGTGCCAGCAGTCCCGGGACTTGGATGAAGCCCAACACTGAAGCTTTCTTT.